Listed here are 20 T cell receptor beta chains from one sample, sequenced in a study of radiation and T cells in renal cell carcinoma. Treatment defined: treatment-naive control, cytoreductive nephrectomy. Here immunoSEQ multiplex PCR was the method, and the copy in TCRdb shows in-frame clones only, minus some. The sample holds roughly 14,000 clones, about 56% seen once. The sample was tumor tissue, taken from a patient whose treatment was nephrectomy without radiotherapy. The source is a man in his forties or fifties with renal cell carcinoma.

The chain joins TRBV27 to TRBJ2-7, with TRBD2 matching over 8 bases. The V gene's germline CDR1 is MNHEY and CDR2 SMNVEV (reference sequence). CDR3 length equals 13 residues. With 7 bases clipped from V and 1 base from J, the junction kept 3 bases outside the gene matches. The CDR3 spells CASKRGLSYEQYF. In DNA, the CDR3 is TGTGCCAGCAAGCGGGGGCTGTCCTACGAGCAGTACTTC.

This sequence joins TRBV19 and TRBJ1-5; D may be TRBD1 (5 bases). The CDR3 totals 15 residues. Germline V gene data show CDR1 as LNHDA and CDR2 as SQIVND (reference sequence). V lost 6 bases to trimming and J lost 0 bases, with 12 bases between them. CDR3 amino acids: CASSQTVYSNQPQHF. The CDR3 DNA reads TGTGCCAGTAGCCAGACAGTCTATAGCAATCAGCCCCAGCATTTT.

The V gene is TRBV6-5, the J gene TRBJ2-7; 8 bases align to TRBD1. The length of the CDR3 is 12 residues. CDR1 MNHEY and CDR2 SVGAGI come from the germline V gene. V lost 6 bases to trimming and J lost 6 bases; unmatched junction nucleotides: 4. CDR3 DNA: TGTGCCAGCAGCCCGGACAGGGCCGAGCAGTACTTC. Encoded protein: CASSPDRAEQYF.

V is TRBV7-6 and J is TRBJ1-1; a possible D gene is TRBD1 (5 bases). The V end was cut by 4 bases, the J end by 1 base, with 13 bases between. Germline values: CDR1 SGHVS, CDR2 FNYEAQ. The CDR3 runs to 15 residues. CDR3 nucleotide sequence: TGTGCCAGCAGCTCCCGTGCGGGGACGAACACTGAAGCTTTCTTT. This codes for CASSSRAGTNTEAFF.

This chain links TRBV5-6 with TRBJ1-1, with unresolved D. The CDR3 spans 14 residues. The germline V and J ends were trimmed by 1 base and 1 base, with 8 bases remaining between them. Germline CDR1 SGHDT, CDR2 YYEEEE. The CDR3 nucleotides are TGTGCCAGCAGCTTGATTGGAGGGAACACTGAAGCTTTCTTT. Its translation: CASSLIGGNTEAFF. Full variable domain (rest looked up from reference TRBV5-6 and TRBJ1-1): DAGVTQSPTHLIKTRGQQVTLRCSPKSGHDTVSWYQQALGQGPQFIFQYYEEEERQRGNFPDRFSGHQFPNYSSELNVNALLLGDSALYLCASSLIGGNTEAFFGQGTRLTVV.

The genes are TRBV28 and TRBJ1-5; the D is unclear. CDR3 length: 16 amino acids. Per the germline V gene, CDR1 is MDHEN and CDR2 is SYDVKM. Trimming took 1 base from V and 0 from J, leaving 10 bases between them. The CDR3 reads CASSLLSGNSNQPQHF. The DNA for the CDR3 is TGTGCCAGCAGTTTATTATCCGGTAATAGCAATCAGCCCCAGCATTTT.

By share of the sample, this clone is large. The chain links TRBV30 to TRBJ1-1; 9 nucleotides align to TRBD1. The CDR3 runs to 14 residues. Germline lookup yields CDR1 GTSNPN and CDR2 SVGIG (reference sequence). V gave up 3 bases and J gave up 5 bases; unmatched junction bases: 7. CDR3 in DNA: TGTGCCTGGAGCACAGGGGGCGCGGGGACTGAAGCTTTCTTT. Its translation is CAWSTGGAGTEAFF.

This clone has just a few counts. V is TRBV7-6 and J is TRBJ1-2; D is possibly TRBD1 (6 bases). CDR3 length: 14 amino acids. The germline gives CDR1 SGHVS, CDR2 FNYEAQ. V lost 3 bases, J lost 4 bases, and 12 bases lay in between. The CDR3: CASSFGGGGYGYTF. For the CDR3, the DNA is TGTGCCAGCAGCTTCGGAGGGGGGGGCTATGGCTACACCTTC.

The V and J genes are TRBV2 and TRBJ2-3; D is unclear. Trimming took off 4 bases at V and 4 bases at J, with 12 bases between the two ends. The CDR3 has 14 amino acids. In germline, CDR1 is SNHLY, CDR2 FYNNEI. As DNA, the CDR3 is TGTGCCAGCAGTGGAGCATTCGGAGCAGATACGCAGTATTTT. It codes for CASSGAFGADTQYF.

V is TRBV5-1 and J is TRBJ2-2; 8 positions agree with TRBD2. J lost 0 bases, V lost 4 bases, and 5 bases had no gene match. CDR1 and CDR2 (germline): SGHRS, YFSETQ. The CDR3 contains 16 residues. CDR3 nucleotide sequence: TGCGCCAGCAGCCCTTTAGCGGGAACGAACACCGGGGAGCTGTTTTTT. This encodes CASSPLAGTNTGELFF.

The CDR3 sequence: CASSLGVRGFEQYF. The CDR3 DNA reads TGTGCCAGCAGCTTGGGGGTGCGGGGATTCGAGCAGTACTTC. The chain has TRBV5-4 and TRBJ2-7; tentatively, D is TRBD2 (6 bases). V was trimmed by 0 bases and J by 6 bases, leaving 13 bases between them. The CDR3 is made up of 14 amino acids. Germline lookup yields CDR1 SGHNT and CDR2 YYREEE (reference sequence).

This chain uses TRBV7-8 with TRBJ1-5; D unclear. Deletions cut 5 bases from V and 5 bases from J, with 16 bases between. The CDR3 spans 15 residues. CDR1 and CDR2 from the germline V gene are SGHVS and FQNEAQ. The CDR3: CASSLIEGWDQPQHF. The CDR3 DNA reads TGTGCCAGCAGCCTAATCGAGGGTTGGGATCAGCCCCAGCATTTT. Drawing the rest from reference TRBV7-8 and TRBJ1-5, the complete variable domain is GAGVSQSPRYKVAKRGQDVALRCDPISGHVSLFWYQQALGQGPEFLTYFQNEAQLDKSGLPSDRFFAERPEGSVSTLKIQRTQQEDSAVYLCASSLIEGWDQPQHFGDGTRLSIL.

This chain uses TRBV27 with TRBJ1-1; weak D call: TRBD1 (5 bases). The CDR3 sequence is 14 residues long. The germline V gene encodes CDR1 MNHEY and CDR2 SMNVEV (reference sequence). Trimming took 5 bases from V and 6 from J, leaving 16 bases between them. CDR3 residues: CASSPERDGPEAFF. In DNA form, the CDR3 reads TGTGCCAGCAGTCCCGAGAGGGACGGCCCTGAAGCTTTCTTT.

This clone was detected only a few times. The chain couples TRBV11-3 to TRBJ1-1; D remains ambiguous. Trimming removed 7 bases from V and 1 base from J, with 10 bases in between. CDR3 length: 13 amino acids. The germline CDR1 and CDR2 sequences are SGHNT and YENEEA. The CDR3: CASTSTANTEAFF. The CDR3 bases are TGTGCCAGCACCTCGACGGCGAACACTGAAGCTTTCTTT.

The chain uses TRBV6-4 and TRBJ2-3, with D maybe TRBD2 (6 bases). CDR3 size: 15 residues. Trimming shortened V by 2 bases and J by 2 bases, and 11 bases separated the two germline ends. Germline V gene sequence: CDR1 MRHNA, CDR2 SNTAGT. DNA for the CDR3: TGTGCCAGCAGTGACAGCGGGCGATCCACAGATACGCAGTATTTT. Amino acid sequence: CASSDSGRSTDTQYF.

The chain employs TRBV6-5 and TRBJ2-4; possibly TRBD1 for D (6 bases). Germline lookup yields CDR1 MNHEY and CDR2 SVGAGI. Trimming left V 0 bases short and J 7 bases short, with 10 bases between. The CDR3 covers 14 residues. The CDR3 reads CASSYSWQGNIQYF. The CDR3 DNA reads TGTGCCAGCAGTTACTCGTGGCAGGGGAACATTCAGTACTTC.

The rearrangement joins TRBV29-1 to TRBJ2-2, with 10 bases identical to TRBD2. CDR1 is SQVTM, CDR2 ANQGSEA, per germline. The CDR3 spans 17 residues. V lost 2 bases and J lost 4; bases outside the gene matches: 10. Here the CDR3 reads CSVESPGAGGVTGELFF. The CDR3 bases are TGCAGCGTTGAATCCCCAGGAGCGGGGGGGGTCACCGGGGAGCTGTTTTTT.

This clone turned up a few times. The J gene is TRBJ2-1, the V gene TRBV7-3, with 11 positions matching TRBD2. CDR1 is SGHTA and CDR2 is FQGTGA in the germline V gene. This CDR3 region has 17 residues. V lost 2 bases to trimming and J lost 6 bases; unmatched junction nucleotides: 9. The CDR3: CASSLPASGRIPNEQFF. As DNA, the CDR3 is TGTGCCAGCAGCTTACCTGCTAGCGGGAGGATACCCAATGAGCAGTTCTTC.

By its share, this clone is medium-sized. CDR3 amino acids: CASSYKGDQPQHF. CDR3 nucleotides: TGTGCCAGCAGTTACAAGGGAGATCAGCCCCAGCATTTT. This sequence joins TRBV6-5 and TRBJ1-5; D uncertain. The germline CDR1 and CDR2 sequences are MNHEY and SVGAGI. This CDR3 comprises 13 residues. Between the trimmed V and J ends, which lost 2 bases and 5 bases, there was a span of 7 bases.

This clone turned up a few times. V gene TRBV18 combines with J gene TRBJ1-1; D perhaps matches TRBD1 (5 bases). The germline gives CDR1 KGHSH, CDR2 LQKENI. This CDR3 has 13 amino acids. V lost 9 bases to trimming and J lost 4 bases, with 15 bases between them. The CDR3 nucleotides read TGTGCCAGTGGGAGGGGCGAGGCCACTGAAGCTTTCTTT. Amino acid sequence: CASGRGEATEAFF.